This passage covers 9 T cell receptor beta chains from one sample sequenced in a study of blood T cell repertoires in COVID-19. The assay was immunoSEQ multiplex PCR, and TCRdb's table has in-frame clones only and misses some. The sample records over 200,000 clones, roughly four fifths being singletons. The sequenced sample was PBMCs or T cells enriched from blood (not recorded which). The source of these receptors is a man in his forties or fifties who had recovered from COVID-19.

V and J are TRBV10-3 and TRBJ2-7; 7 bases align to TRBD1. The V and J ends lost 3 bases and 5 bases, in that order; junction bases with no gene match: 13. CDR3 size: 16 residues. The germline CDR1 and CDR2 sequences are ENHRY and SYGVKD. As DNA, the CDR3 is TGTGCCATCAGTGACCGCAAGGGACAGATGTTCCACGAGCAGTACTTC. As protein: CAISDRKGQMFHEQYF.

The chain carries TRBV7-8 and TRBJ1-5, with a possible D match to TRBD1 (6 bases). The CDR3 covers 16 residues. The V gene lost 0 bases and the J gene lost 2 bases, with 11 bases spanning the gap. Per germline, CDR1 SGHVS and CDR2 FQNEAQ. CDR3 residues: CASSLANRVGNQPQHF. CDR3 DNA sequence: TGTGCCAGCAGCTTAGCGAACAGGGTCGGCAATCAGCCCCAGCATTTT.

This clone was recorded a few times. The chain recombines TRBV10-3 with TRBJ2-7; 7 bases match TRBD1. The CDR3 length is 16 residues. After removal of 4 bases from V and 2 bases from J, the junction contained 11 bases not matched to a gene. Germline assignment: CDR1 ENHRY and CDR2 SYGVKD. The CDR3 spells CAISGPLGQATYEQYF. CDR3 sequence (DNA): TGTGCCATCAGTGGTCCCCTAGGACAGGCGACCTACGAGCAGTACTTC.

The CDR3 here is CASNPGSGNTIYF. CDR3 bases: TGTGCCAGCAATCCGGGGTCTGGAAACACCATATATTTT. The chain joins TRBV2 to TRBJ1-3; D gene unclear. CDR1 and CDR2 from the germline V gene are SNHLY and FYNNEI. The CDR3 extends over 13 amino acids. The V end was cut by 7 bases, the J end by 1 base, with 8 bases between.

This sequence joins TRBV12-5 and TRBJ2-5, with 15 bases that match TRBD2. Losses at the gene ends were 6 bases for V and 4 bases for J; bases not matched to a gene: 6. CDR3 size: 16 residues. Germline V gene data show CDR1 as LGHNT and CDR2 as FRNRAP. CDR3 residues: CASGRGLAGGLETQYF. The CDR3 DNA sequence: TGTGCTAGTGGCAGGGGACTAGCGGGGGGTTTAGAGACCCAGTACTTC.

The CDR3 region is CASSYLVRTDTQYF. Written as DNA, the CDR3 is TGTGCCAGCAGCTACCTGGTGCGAACAGATACGCAGTATTTT. The gene calls are TRBV7-2 and TRBJ2-3; D is unclear. The CDR3 loop spans 14 amino acids. From germline, CDR1 is SGHTA and CDR2 FQGNSA. With 4 bases removed from V and 3 bases from J, the gap between germline ends came to 11 bases.

The chain employs TRBV3-1 (or the pseudogene TRBV3-2) and TRBJ2-7; 13 bases align to TRBD2. The V segment lost 1 base and the J segment 9 bases; nucleotides outside the gene matches: 6. Germline V CDR1 and CDR2: LGHDT, YNNKEL (reference sequence). This CDR3 region has 15 residues. The DNA for the CDR3 is TGTGCCAGCAGCCAAGCGACTAGCGGGAGGATGCGGCAGTACTTC. Translation: CASSQATSGRMRQYF.

This clone was seen just once. CDR3 residues: CASSQESLAGTYNEQFF. DNA of the CDR3: TGCGCCAGCAGCCAAGAAAGCCTAGCGGGAACCTACAATGAGCAGTTCTTC. The V gene is TRBV4-1, the J gene TRBJ2-1; 9 bases are a match to TRBD2. The CDR3 totals 17 residues. After removal of 0 bases from V and 2 bases from J, the junction contained 5 bases not matched to a gene. CDR1 is MGHRA and CDR2 is YSYEKL in the germline V gene.

This chain links TRBV27 with TRBJ1-2; 7 bases fit TRBD1. CDR3 length equals 16 residues. J gave up 2 bases and V 6 bases, and 12 bases lay outside the gene matches. Germline-derived CDR1 and CDR2 are MNHEY and SMNVEV (reference sequence). CDR3 bases: TGTGCCAGCAGCCAACTCCCGGGGACAGCGAACTATGGCTACACCTTC. Encoded protein: CASSQLPGTANYGYTF.